Presented here are 28 T cell receptor beta chains from one specimen sequenced in a study of long-term antiretroviral therapy in people with HIV. Running of the v3.0 immunoSEQ assay took place at survey level. Generated by immunoSEQ multiplex PCR, the TCRdb table keeps only in-frame clones and is missing some. The sample shows about 23,000 clones, roughly 87% of them seen only once. The sequenced sample was unsorted PBMCs, obtained 0.3 years after starting antiretroviral therapy. The receptor source for this set is a middle-aged man with HIV.

The chain recombines TRBV2 with TRBJ2-2; D unresolved. Trimming pared 5 bases from V and 5 bases from J, leaving 12 bases between. Germline CDR1 reads SNHLY; CDR2 reads FYNNEI. The CDR3 has 14 amino acids. The CDR3 DNA reads as TGTGCCAGCAGTAAGATGCAGATTACCGGGGAGCTGTTTTTT. Its translation: CASSKMQITGELFF.

The chain employs TRBV7-3 and TRBJ2-2, with D possibly being TRBD1 (6 bases). Germline V gene lookup returns CDR1 SGHTA and CDR2 FQGTGA. This CDR3 is 14 amino acids long. Trimming removed 5 bases from V and 6 bases from J, with 13 bases in between. CDR3 sequence reads: CASSPRDISGELFF. CDR3 coding DNA: TGTGCCAGCAGCCCGAGGGACATCTCCGGGGAGCTGTTTTTT.

V usage is TRBV5-6 and J usage is TRBJ1-2, with no clear D. V was pared by 0 bases and J by 0 bases, with 9 bases between. Germline CDR1 reads SGHDT; CDR2 reads YYEEEE. The CDR3 spans 15 residues. In DNA form, the CDR3 reads TGTGCCAGCAGCTTGGACCAGGAAGCTAACTATGGCTACACCTTC. Amino acid sequence: CASSLDQEANYGYTF.

In this sample, this clone turned up once. V gene TRBV5-1 combines with J gene TRBJ2-7; 10 bases align to TRBD1. V gave up 4 bases and J gave up 1 base; unmatched junction bases: 5. Germline V gene lookup returns CDR1 SGHRS and CDR2 YFSETQ. This CDR3 region has 15 residues. The CDR3 sequence is CASSPRDRGSYEQYF. The CDR3 nucleotides are TGCGCCAGCAGCCCCCGGGACAGGGGATCCTACGAGCAGTACTTC.

V gene TRBV7-8 combines with J gene TRBJ1-5, with D unresolved. CDR1 SGHVS and CDR2 FQNEAQ come from the germline V gene. V was pared by 5 bases and J by 0 bases, with 11 bases between. The CDR3 totals 15 residues. This chain's CDR3 is CASSPERISNQPQHF. As DNA, the CDR3 is TGTGCCAGCAGCCCAGAACGGATTAGCAATCAGCCCCAGCATTTT.

The genes are TRBV30 and TRBJ1-2, with D uncertain. CDR1 GTSNPN and CDR2 SVGIG come from the germline V gene (reference sequence). CDR3 length equals 12 residues. Deletions cut 1 base from V and 4 bases from J, with 7 bases between. This CDR3 is CAWSATSYGYTF. In DNA form, the CDR3 reads TGTGCCTGGAGTGCGACAAGCTATGGCTACACCTTC.

The chain carries TRBV19 and TRBJ2-5, with 9 bases fitting TRBD1. The germline CDR1 and CDR2 sequences are LNHDA and SQIVND (reference sequence). With V trimmed by 5 bases and J by 5 bases, 9 bases remained unmatched. There are 15 residues in the CDR3. CDR3 coding DNA: TGTGCCAGTAGTTTGCCGGGACAGGGTCCCGAGACCCAGTACTTC. Its translation is CASSLPGQGPETQYF.

The gene calls are TRBV12-2 and TRBJ2-4; TRBD2 is taken as the D call from the table, unchecked against the DNA. TRBV12-2 is a recognized pseudogene. CDR3 length equals 15 residues. In DNA, the CDR3 is TGTGCAAGTCGCTTAGGTCTAGTCGGGGGTGACATTCAGTACTTC. As protein: CASRLGLVGGDIQYF.

The CDR3 here is CASSQDGVTRHIATNEKLFF. CDR3 bases: TGCGCCAGCAGCCAAGATGGGGTCACGCGACACATTGCAACTAATGAAAAACTGTTTTTT. The chain is built from TRBV4-3 and TRBJ1-4; D not resolved. V lost 0 bases and J lost 0, with 20 bases in between. This CDR3 is built from 20 residues. The germline CDR1 and CDR2 sequences are LGHNA and YSLEER.

The rearrangement links TRBV6-6 to TRBJ2-3, with D possibly called TRBD1 or TRBD2 (6 bases each). The germline CDR1 and CDR2 sequences are MNHNY and SVGAGI (reference sequence). V was clipped by 6 bases and J by 8 bases, with 12 bases between them. The CDR3 contains 12 residues. The CDR3 DNA is TGTGCCAGCAGCCCACCGGGGGCTACGCAGTATTTT. It translates to CASSPPGATQYF.

J is TRBJ1-1 and V is TRBV4-3; no clear D. CDR3 length: 15 residues. Between the trimmed V and J ends, which lost 0 bases and 5 bases, there was a span of 13 bases. Germline CDR1 is LGHNA and CDR2 is YSLEER. The CDR3 region is CASSQDYHRETEAFF. In DNA, the CDR3 is TGCGCCAGCAGCCAAGATTACCACCGGGAGACTGAAGCTTTCTTT.

The chain has TRBV2 and TRBJ1-5; D remains ambiguous. CDR3 length: 13 amino acids. Germline V lookup: CDR1 SNHLY, CDR2 FYNNEI. Trimming took 4 bases from V and 3 from J, leaving 7 bases between them. CDR3 sequence reads: CASSGGYNQPQHF. The CDR3 nucleotides are TGTGCCAGCAGTGGCGGATACAATCAGCCCCAGCATTTT.

V gene TRBV2 combines with J gene TRBJ2-1; D unclear. The germline CDR1 and CDR2 sequences are SNHLY and FYNNEI. V lost 6 bases and J lost 4, with 10 bases in between. CDR3 length equals 13 residues. This CDR3 is CASSWTVYNEQFF. The CDR3 DNA is TGTGCCAGCAGCTGGACCGTGTACAATGAGCAGTTCTTC. Filled out from reference TRBV2 and TRBJ2-1, the complete variable domain reads EPEVTQTPSHQVTQMGQEVILRCVPISNHLYFYWYRQILGQKVEFLVSFYNNEISEKSEIFDDQFSVERPDGSNFTLKIRSTKLEDSAMYFCASSWTVYNEQFFGPGTRLTVL.

The CDR3 here is CASSIRGGNEQYF. The CDR3, as DNA: TGTGCCAGCAGTATCAGGGGGGGCAACGAGCAGTACTTC. The genes are TRBV6-5 and TRBJ2-7; the D call may be TRBD1 or TRBD2 (7 bases each). Germline lookup yields CDR1 MNHEY and CDR2 SVGAGI. The CDR3 covers 13 residues. V was cut by 5 bases and J by 5 bases, with 13 bases left in between.

This clone has more than one count but fewer than ten. The chain recombines TRBV28 with TRBJ1-2, with no clear D. CDR1 and CDR2 (germline): MDHEN, SYDVKM. The CDR3 consists of 15 residues. V was shortened by 5 bases and J by 5 bases, with 18 bases between the two germline ends. The CDR3 region has the DNA TGTGCCAGCAGTCCCACGTTCCCAGGCGGGTATGGCTACACCTTC. This codes for CASSPTFPGGYGYTF.

The rearrangement joins TRBV6-4 to TRBJ1-5; D ambiguous. In germline, CDR1 is MRHNA, CDR2 SNTAGT. Deletions cut 2 bases from V and 2 bases from J, with 7 bases between. CDR3 length: 14 residues. The CDR3 DNA sequence: TGTGCCAGCAGTGACGAGGGTGGCAATCAGCCCCAGCATTTT. This sequence encodes CASSDEGGNQPQHF.

This sequence joins TRBV29-1 and TRBJ1-3; D gene unclear. CDR1 is SQVTM, CDR2 ANQGSEA, per germline. This CDR3 is built from 14 residues. V dropped 5 bases and J dropped 0 bases, with 11 bases sitting between them. The CDR3 loop reads CSVSKGLSGNTIYF. In DNA, the CDR3 is TGCAGCGTTTCAAAGGGCCTCTCTGGAAACACCATATATTTT.

The genes are TRBV28 and TRBJ1-3, with unresolved D. V lost 4 bases and J 0 bases, leaving 4 bases between the germline ends. There are 13 residues in the CDR3. Germline V gives CDR1 MDHEN, CDR2 SYDVKM. CDR3 region: CASSSGSGNTIYF. The CDR3 DNA reads as TGTGCCAGCAGTTCAGGCTCTGGAAACACCATATATTTT.

CDR3 DNA: TGTGCCTGGAGGGAGATGGGTGAAGCTTTCTTT. Protein: CAWREMGEAFF. The rearrangement joins TRBV30 to TRBJ1-1; D uncertain. This CDR3 contains 11 residues. The V end lost 3 bases, the J end lost 7 bases, and 9 bases lay between the germline ends. Looked up from germline, CDR1 is GTSNPN and CDR2 is SVGIG (reference sequence).

DNA for the CDR3: TGTGCCAGTAGTAAACTCGGGGCCGCTAACTATGGCTACACCTTC. Encoded protein: CASSKLGAANYGYTF. The chain employs TRBV19 and TRBJ1-2, with D perhaps matching TRBD1 (5 bases). Germline loops: CDR1 LNHDA, CDR2 SQIVND (reference sequence). Between the trimmed V and J ends, which lost 4 bases and 0 bases, there was a span of 12 bases. This CDR3 comprises 15 residues. Together with reference TRBV19 and TRBJ1-2, the CDR3 gives the full variable domain: DGGITQSPKYLFRKEGQNVTLSCEQNLNHDAMYWYRQDPGQGLRLIYYSQIVNDFQKGDIAEGYSVSREKKESFPLTVTSAQKNPTAFYLCASSKLGAANYGYTFGSGTRLTVV.

The chain uses TRBV15 and TRBJ1-5, with a tentative D call TRBD1 (5 bases). CDR1 and CDR2 from the germline V gene are LNHNV and YYDKDF (reference sequence). The V end was cut by 1 base, the J end by 2 bases, with 12 bases between. CDR3 size: 16 residues. The CDR3, as DNA: TGTGCCACCAGCAGAGTCTCGGGGGTTCGCAATCAGCCCCAGCATTTT. Translation gives CATSRVSGVRNQPQHF.

This clone turned up a few times. This chain links TRBV6-5 with TRBJ1-2; a possible D gene is TRBD1 (6 bases). From germline, CDR1 is MNHEY and CDR2 SVGAGI. V was pared by 5 bases and J by 4 bases, with 14 bases between. The CDR3 covers 14 residues. As DNA, the CDR3 is TGTGCCAGCAGTCCCCCGGGGGCCTCCTATGGCTACACCTTC. Its translation is CASSPPGASYGYTF.

The sample holds a few counts of this clone. The J gene is TRBJ2-7, the V gene TRBV5-5; D is uncertain. CDR1 SGHKS and CDR2 YYEKEE come from the germline V gene (reference sequence). V lost 1 base, J lost 4 bases, and 12 bases lay in between. CDR3 length equals 14 residues. For the CDR3, the DNA is TGTGCCAGCAGCTTGTCTGGGGTGGGGTACGAGCAGTACTTC. Protein: CASSLSGVGYEQYF.

This clone was picked up a small number of times. The chain employs TRBV27 and TRBJ1-2; tentatively, D is TRBD1 (6 bases). CDR3 length: 13 residues. The V and J ends lost 4 bases and 8 bases respectively, with 14 bases between them. Germline lookup yields CDR1 MNHEY and CDR2 SMNVEV (reference sequence). The CDR3 nucleotides are TGTGCCAGCAGTTCACCGAACAGGGAAGGCTACACCTTC. Protein product: CASSSPNREGYTF.

CDR3 loop: CASSDRADTGELFF. The CDR3 DNA reads TGTGCCAGCAGCGACAGGGCGGACACCGGGGAGCTGTTTTTT. This chain links TRBV6-4 with TRBJ2-2, with 7 bases aligning to TRBD1. This CDR3 has 14 residues. CDR1 is MRHNA, CDR2 SNTAGT, per germline. J lost 3 bases, V lost 6 bases, and 4 bases had no gene match.

In its sample, this clone was seen a few times. This chain joins TRBV27 and TRBJ2-7; D gene uncertain. CDR3 length equals 12 residues. In germline, CDR1 is MNHEY, CDR2 SMNVEV (reference sequence). V lost 6 bases and J 2 bases, leaving 8 bases between the germline ends. The CDR3 nucleotides are TGTGCCAGCAGAAAGAGTCCCTACGAGCAGTACTTC. Encoded protein: CASRKSPYEQYF.

This chain uses TRBV7-9 with TRBJ1-3; D unresolved. CDR1 SEHNR and CDR2 FQNEAQ come from the germline V gene (reference sequence). Trimming pared 3 bases from V and 2 bases from J, leaving 5 bases between. The length of the CDR3 is 13 residues. This CDR3 is CASSLKAGNTIYF. The CDR3 DNA is TGTGCCAGCAGCTTGAAGGCTGGAAACACCATATATTTT.

J is TRBJ1-1 and V is TRBV9; possible D gene TRBD1, 5 bases. Germline V CDR1 and CDR2: SGDLS, YYNGEE. The V end lost 2 bases, the J end lost 1 base, and 9 bases lay between the germline ends. This CDR3 region has 14 residues. CDR3 nucleotide sequence: TGTGCCAGCAGCGTCGGAGGGACGAACACTGAAGCTTTCTTT. It yields the protein CASSVGGTNTEAFF.